Listed below are T cell receptor beta chains from one sample, sequenced in a study of T cell repertoires in cytomegalovirus infection. Which antigens these TCRs recognize remains unknown. TCRdb itself ran the reads through MiXCR, one entry per CDR3 protein. The sample comprises around 710,000 distinct CDR3 sequences, 25% to 35% of which are singletons, and under 15% rests with the top ten. This sample comprised cultured CD8+ T cells from PBMCs, obtained from culture after CMV antigen stimulation. The receptors stem from a human donor in good health (CMV status not recorded). Some clones in this sample may be carry-over from other donors' samples. CDR3s include the opening cysteine and the closing phenylalanine or tryptophan. A D gene is named only where the DNA matches it firmly. Clone size is shown for a subset of rows, as once, few, many or a class of expanded clone.

j_call v_call cdr3_length d_call clone_size cdr3_aa cdr3_nt
TRBJ2-1 TRBV10-3 17 - many CAISDLLRQSSYNEQFF TGTGCCATCAGTGACCTACTGAGACAGAGCTCTTACAATGAGCAGTTCTTC
TRBJ2-3 TRBV29-1 16 - - CSVEGGRDSSTDTQYF TGCAGCGTTGAAGGGGGCCGGGACTCTAGCACAGATACGCAGTATTTT
TRBJ2-1 TRBV7-6 13 - many CASSNLGVNEQFF TGTGCCAGCAGCAATTTGGGGGTCAATGAGCAGTTCTTC
TRBJ1-3 TRBV12-3/TRBV12-4 16 - few CASRDPDTTPGNTIYF TGTGCCAGCAGAGATCCTGACACCACTCCTGGAAACACCATATATTTT
TRBJ1-1 TRBV5-1 13 - few CASSLSRVRGAFF TGCGCCAGCAGCTTGAGCAGGGTAAGGGGAGCTTTCTTT
TRBJ2-2 TRBV7-9 13 - many CASSYRFTGELFF TGTGCCAGCAGTTATCGGTTCACCGGGGAGCTGTTTTTT
TRBJ2-7 TRBV6-1 17 TRBD1 - CASSGANLDRFSYEQYF TGTGCCAGCAGTGGAGCGAACCTGGACAGGTTCTCCTACGAGCAGTACTTC
TRBJ1-1 TRBV6-1 13 - - CASSADQNTEAFF TGTGCCAGCAGTGCAGATCAGAACACTGAAGCTTTCTTT
TRBJ1-1 TRBV29-1 14 TRBD1 - CSVVRQGVRGEAFF TGCAGCGTTGTCAGACAGGGGGTGAGGGGTGAAGCTTTCTTT
TRBJ2-1 TRBV4-1 16 - - CASSQEAGSTYNEQFF TGCGCCAGCAGCCAAGAGGCAGGGAGCACCTACAATGAGCAGTTCTTC
TRBJ1-1 TRBV25-1 12 - - CASSLAVSEAFF TGTGCCAGCAGCCTCGCGGTATCTGAAGCTTTCTTT
TRBJ1-1 TRBV27 14 - - CASTYSPGAVRAFF TGTGCCAGCACTTACTCCCCCGGGGCAGTGAGGGCTTTCTTT
TRBJ1-2 TRBV5-1 17 - once CASSLAGLGRDNYGYTF TGCGCCAGCAGCTTGGCGGGTTTGGGCAGGGATAACTATGGCTACACCTTC
TRBJ2-1 TRBV29-1 16 - - CSVGGAASSSYNEQFF TGCAGCGTTGGGGGCGCAGCTTCCAGCTCCTACAATGAGCAGTTCTTC
TRBJ1-1 TRBV7-8 15 - many CASSPQGRGGTEAFF TGTGCCAGCAGCCCACAGGGTAGGGGTGGCACTGAAGCTTTCTTT
TRBJ2-1 TRBV24-1 19 TRBD2 - CATSALPSTSGVSYNEQFF TGTGCCACCAGTGCCCTTCCCTCGACTAGCGGGGTGTCCTACAATGAGCAGTTCTTC
TRBJ2-7 TRBV20-1 13 - - CSARGALSYEQYF TGCAGTGCTAGAGGGGCCCTCTCCTACGAGCAGTACTTC
TRBJ2-5 TRBV6-2/TRBV6-3 17 TRBD2 - CASIHVGLAGSQETQYF TGTGCCAGCATCCACGTGGGACTAGCGGGGTCCCAAGAGACCCAGTACTTC
TRBJ2-7 TRBV6-6 15 - - CASSLALGVSYEQYF TGTGCCAGCAGTCTCGCCCTAGGGGTCTCCTACGAGCAGTACTTC
TRBJ2-1 TRBV11-2 15 - - CASGMGGLSYNEQFF TGTGCCAGCGGGATGGGCGGACTCTCCTACAATGAGCAGTTCTTC
TRBJ2-1 TRBV2 12 - - CASIDSHNEQFF TGTGCCAGCATTGACTCGCACAATGAGCAGTTCTTC
TRBJ2-5 TRBV7-6 16 - few CASSSEQGWGQETQYF TGTGCCAGCAGCTCGGAGCAGGGCTGGGGCCAAGAGACCCAGTACTTC
TRBJ2-1 TRBV7-6 16 TRBD1 many CASSLEGTRGLNEQFF TGTGCCAGCAGCTTAGAGGGCACCAGGGGGCTTAATGAGCAGTTCTTC
TRBJ1-1 TRBV6-6 15 - - CASSYSTLVNTEAFF TGTGCCAGCAGTTACTCAACTCTCGTGAACACTGAAGCTTTCTTT
TRBJ2-1 TRBV2 11 TRBD1 few CASTTGNEQFF TGTGCCAGTACGACAGGGAATGAGCAGTTCTTC
TRBJ2-2 TRBV6-2/TRBV6-3 15 - few CASSYRGANTGELFF TGTGCCAGCAGTTATCGGGGTGCGAACACCGGGGAGCTGTTTTTT